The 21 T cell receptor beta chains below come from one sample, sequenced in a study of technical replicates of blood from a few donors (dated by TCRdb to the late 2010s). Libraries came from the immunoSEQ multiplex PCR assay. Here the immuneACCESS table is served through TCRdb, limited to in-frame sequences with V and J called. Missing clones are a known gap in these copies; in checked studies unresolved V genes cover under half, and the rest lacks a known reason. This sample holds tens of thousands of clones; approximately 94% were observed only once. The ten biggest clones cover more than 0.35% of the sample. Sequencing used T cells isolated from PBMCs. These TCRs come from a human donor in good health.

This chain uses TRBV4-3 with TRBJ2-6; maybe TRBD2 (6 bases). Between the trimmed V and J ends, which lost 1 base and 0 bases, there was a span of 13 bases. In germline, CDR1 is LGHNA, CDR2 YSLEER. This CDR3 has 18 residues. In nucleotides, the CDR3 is TGCGCCAGCAGCCAAGTACCTAGCGCACCCTCTGGGGCCAACGTCCTGACTTTC. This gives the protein CASSQVPSAPSGANVLTF.

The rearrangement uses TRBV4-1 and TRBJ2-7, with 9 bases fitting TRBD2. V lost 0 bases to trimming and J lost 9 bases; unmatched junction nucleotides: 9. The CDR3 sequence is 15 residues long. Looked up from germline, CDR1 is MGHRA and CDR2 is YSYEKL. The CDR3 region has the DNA TGCGCCAGCAGCCAAGAAGAATGGCGGGAGGGACGGCAGTACTTC. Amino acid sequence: CASSQEEWREGRQYF.

In nucleotides, the CDR3 is TGTGCCAGCAGCGGGCTAGGGGTCCTGAACACTGAAGCTTTCTTT. This codes for CASSGLGVLNTEAFF. The rearrangement links TRBV5-4 to TRBJ1-1, with D possibly being TRBD1 (5 bases). V gave up 4 bases and J gave up 0 bases, with 13 bases separating them. CDR3 size: 15 residues. CDR1 and CDR2 from the germline V gene are SGHNT and YYREEE (reference sequence). Combining the CDR3 with reference TRBV5-4 and TRBJ1-1 gives the whole variable domain ETGVTQSPTHLIKTRGQQVTLRCSSQSGHNTVSWYQQALGQGPQFIFQYYREEENGRGNFPPRFSGLQFPNYSSELNVNALELDDSALYLCASSGLGVLNTEAFFGQGTRLTVV.

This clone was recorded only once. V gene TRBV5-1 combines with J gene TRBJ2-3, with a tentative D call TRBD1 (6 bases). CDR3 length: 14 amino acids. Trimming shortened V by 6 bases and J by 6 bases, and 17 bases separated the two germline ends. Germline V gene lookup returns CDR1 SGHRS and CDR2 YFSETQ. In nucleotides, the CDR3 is TGCGCCAGCAAGGAAAAAAAAAGGGGGGATACGCAGTATTTT. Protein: CASKEKKRGDTQYF.

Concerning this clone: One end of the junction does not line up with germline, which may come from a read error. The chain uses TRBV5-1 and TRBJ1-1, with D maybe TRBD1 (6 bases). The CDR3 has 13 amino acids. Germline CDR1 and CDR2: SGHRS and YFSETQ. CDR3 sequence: CASSLDGEGQNHF. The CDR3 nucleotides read TGCGCCAGCAGCTTGGATGGCGAAGGACAGAATCACTTT.

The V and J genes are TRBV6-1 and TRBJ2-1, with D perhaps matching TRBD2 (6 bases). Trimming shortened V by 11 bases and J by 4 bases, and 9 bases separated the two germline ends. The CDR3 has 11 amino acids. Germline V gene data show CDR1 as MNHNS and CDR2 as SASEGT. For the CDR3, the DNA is TGTGCCGGAGGGGTTTACAATGAGCAGTTCTTC. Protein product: CAGGVYNEQFF.

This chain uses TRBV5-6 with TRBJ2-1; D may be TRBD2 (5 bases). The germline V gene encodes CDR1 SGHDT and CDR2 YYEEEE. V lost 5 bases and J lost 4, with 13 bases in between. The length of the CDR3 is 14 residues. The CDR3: CASRYGSAYNEQFF. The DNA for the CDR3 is TGTGCCAGCAGGTATGGTAGCGCTTACAATGAGCAGTTCTTC.

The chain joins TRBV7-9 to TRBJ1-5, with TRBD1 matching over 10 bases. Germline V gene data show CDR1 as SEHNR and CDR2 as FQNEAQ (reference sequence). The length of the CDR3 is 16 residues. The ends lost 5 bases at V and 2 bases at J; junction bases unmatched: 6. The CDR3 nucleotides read TGTGCCAGCAGCCTGGGACAGGGGAGCGGCAATCAGCCCCAGCATTTT. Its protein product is CASSLGQGSGNQPQHF. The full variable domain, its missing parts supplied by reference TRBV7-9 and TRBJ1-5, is DTGVSQNPRHKITKRGQNVTFRCDPISEHNRLYWYRQTLGQGPEFLTYFQNEAQLEKSRLLSDRFSAERPKGSFSTLEIQRTEQGDSAMYLCASSLGQGSGNQPQHFGDGTRLSIL.

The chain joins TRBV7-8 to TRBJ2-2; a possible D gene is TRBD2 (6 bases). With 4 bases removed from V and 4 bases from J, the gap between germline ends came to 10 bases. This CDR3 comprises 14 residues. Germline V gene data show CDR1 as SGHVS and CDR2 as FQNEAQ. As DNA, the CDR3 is TGTGCCAGCAGCTGGGGACTTTTCACCGGGGAGCTGTTTTTT. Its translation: CASSWGLFTGELFF.

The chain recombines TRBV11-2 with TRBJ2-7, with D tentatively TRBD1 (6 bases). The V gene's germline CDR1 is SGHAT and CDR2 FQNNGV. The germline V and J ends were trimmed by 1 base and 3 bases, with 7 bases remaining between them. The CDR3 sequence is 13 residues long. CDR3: CASSLGTDYEQYF. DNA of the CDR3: TGTGCCAGCAGCTTAGGGACAGACTACGAGCAGTACTTC. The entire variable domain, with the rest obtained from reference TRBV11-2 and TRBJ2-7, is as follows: EAGVAQSPRYKIIEKRQSVAFWCNPISGHATLYWYQQILGQGPKLLIQFQNNGVVDDSQLPKDRFSAERLKGVDSTLKIQPAKLEDSAVYLCASSLGTDYEQYFGPGTRLTVT.

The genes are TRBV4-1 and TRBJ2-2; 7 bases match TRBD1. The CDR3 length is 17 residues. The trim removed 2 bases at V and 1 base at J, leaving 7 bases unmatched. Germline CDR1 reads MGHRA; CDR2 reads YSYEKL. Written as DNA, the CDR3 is TGCGCCAGCAGCCAACATGGGACAGTTTTGAACACCGGGGAGCTGTTTTTT. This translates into CASSQHGTVLNTGELFF.

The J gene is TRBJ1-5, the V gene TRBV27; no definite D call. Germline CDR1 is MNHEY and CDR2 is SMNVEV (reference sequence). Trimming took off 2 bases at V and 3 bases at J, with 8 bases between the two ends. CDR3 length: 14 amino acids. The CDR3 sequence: CASSLGLYNQPQHF. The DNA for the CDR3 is TGTGCCAGCAGTTTAGGGCTATACAATCAGCCCCAGCATTTT.

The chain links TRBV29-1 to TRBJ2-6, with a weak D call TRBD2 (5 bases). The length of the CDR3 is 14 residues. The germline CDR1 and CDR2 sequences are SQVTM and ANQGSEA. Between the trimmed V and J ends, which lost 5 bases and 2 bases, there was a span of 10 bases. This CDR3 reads CSVLTAAGANVLTF. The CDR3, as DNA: TGCAGCGTTTTAACAGCGGCTGGGGCCAACGTCCTGACTTTC.

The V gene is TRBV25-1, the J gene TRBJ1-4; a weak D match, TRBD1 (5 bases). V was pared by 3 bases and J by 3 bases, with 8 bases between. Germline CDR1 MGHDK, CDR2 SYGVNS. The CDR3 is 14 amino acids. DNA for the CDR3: TGTGCCAGCAGTGACAGGGATTCTAATGAAAAACTGTTTTTT. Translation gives CASSDRDSNEKLFF. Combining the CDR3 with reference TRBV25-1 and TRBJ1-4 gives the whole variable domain EADIYQTPRYLVIGTGKKITLECSQTMGHDKMYWYQQDPGMELHLIHYSYGVNSTEKGDLSSESTVSRIRTEHFPLTLESARPSHTSQYLCASSDRDSNEKLFFGSGTQLSVL.

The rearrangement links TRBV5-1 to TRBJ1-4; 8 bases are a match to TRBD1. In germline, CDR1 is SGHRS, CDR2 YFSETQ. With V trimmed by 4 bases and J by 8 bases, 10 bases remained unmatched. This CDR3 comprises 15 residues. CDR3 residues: CASSGVDREGEKLFF. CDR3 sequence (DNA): TGCGCCAGCAGCGGCGTGGACAGGGAGGGAGAAAAACTGTTTTTT. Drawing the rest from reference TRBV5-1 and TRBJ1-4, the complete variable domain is KAGVTQTPRYLIKTRGQQVTLSCSPISGHRSVSWYQQTPGQGLQFLFEYFSETQRNKGNFPGRFSGRQFSNSRSEMNVSTLELGDSALYLCASSGVDREGEKLFFGSGTQLSVL.

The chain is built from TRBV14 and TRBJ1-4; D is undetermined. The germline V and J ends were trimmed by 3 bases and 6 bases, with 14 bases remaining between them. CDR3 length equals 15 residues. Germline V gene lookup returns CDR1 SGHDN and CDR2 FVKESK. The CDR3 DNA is TGTGCCAGCAGCCAGGGGTTGGGAGCCTATGAAAAACTGTTTTTT. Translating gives CASSQGLGAYEKLFF. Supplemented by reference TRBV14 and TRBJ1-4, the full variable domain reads EAGVTQFPSHSVIEKGQTVTLRCDPISGHDNLYWYRRVMGKEIKFLLHFVKESKQDESGMPNNRFLAERTGGTYSTLKVQPAELEDSGVYFCASSQGLGAYEKLFFGSGTQLSVL.

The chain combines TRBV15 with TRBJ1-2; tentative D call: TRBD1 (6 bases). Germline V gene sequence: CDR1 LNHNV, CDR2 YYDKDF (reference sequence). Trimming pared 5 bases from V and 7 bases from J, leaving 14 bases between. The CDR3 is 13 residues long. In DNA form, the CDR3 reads TGTGCCACCAGCCCCACAGGGATTGGTGGCTACACCTTC. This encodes CATSPTGIGGYTF. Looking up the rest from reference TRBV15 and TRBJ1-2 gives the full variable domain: DAMVIQNPRYQVTQFGKPVTLSCSQTLNHNVMYWYQQKSSQAPKLLFHYYDKDFNNEADTPDNFQSRRPNTSFCFLDIRSPGLGDTAMYLCATSPTGIGGYTFGSGTRLTVV.

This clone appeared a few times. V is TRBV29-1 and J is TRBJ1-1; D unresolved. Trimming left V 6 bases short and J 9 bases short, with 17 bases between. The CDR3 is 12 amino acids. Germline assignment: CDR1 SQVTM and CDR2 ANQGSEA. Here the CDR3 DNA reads TGCAGCGTAGACCCAGGAAGTGGAAAAGCTTTCTTT. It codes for CSVDPGSGKAFF.

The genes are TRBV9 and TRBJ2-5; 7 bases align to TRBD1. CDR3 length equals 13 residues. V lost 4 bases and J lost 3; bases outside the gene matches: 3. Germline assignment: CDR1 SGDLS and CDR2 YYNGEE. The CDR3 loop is CASSLDREETQYF. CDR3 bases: TGTGCCAGCAGCTTAGACAGGGAAGAGACCCAGTACTTC.

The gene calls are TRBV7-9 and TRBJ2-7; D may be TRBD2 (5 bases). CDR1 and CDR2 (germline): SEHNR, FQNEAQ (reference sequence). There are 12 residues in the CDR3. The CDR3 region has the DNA TGTGCGTTAGGAGCGGAGTCCTACGAGCAGTACTTC. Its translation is CALGAESYEQYF.

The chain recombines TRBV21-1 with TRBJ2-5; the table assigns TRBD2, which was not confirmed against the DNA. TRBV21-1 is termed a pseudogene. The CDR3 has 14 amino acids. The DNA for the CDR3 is TGTGCCAGCAGCAAATCCGAGAGCCAAGAGACCCAGTACTTC. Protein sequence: CASSKSESQETQYF.